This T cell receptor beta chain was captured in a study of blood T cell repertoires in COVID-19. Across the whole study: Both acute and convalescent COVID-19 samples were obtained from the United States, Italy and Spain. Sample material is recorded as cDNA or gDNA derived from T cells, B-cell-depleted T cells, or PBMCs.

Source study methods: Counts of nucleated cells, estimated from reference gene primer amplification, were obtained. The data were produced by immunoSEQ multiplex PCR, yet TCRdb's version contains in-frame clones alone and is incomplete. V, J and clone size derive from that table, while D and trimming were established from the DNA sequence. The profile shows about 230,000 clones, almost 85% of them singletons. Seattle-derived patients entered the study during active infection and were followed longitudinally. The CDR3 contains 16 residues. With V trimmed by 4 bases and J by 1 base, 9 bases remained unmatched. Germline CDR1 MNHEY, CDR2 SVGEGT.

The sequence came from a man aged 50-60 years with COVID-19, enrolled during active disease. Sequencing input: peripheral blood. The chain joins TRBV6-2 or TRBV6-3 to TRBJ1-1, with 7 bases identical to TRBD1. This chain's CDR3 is CASSLARPGGNTEAFF. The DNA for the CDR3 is TGTGCCAGCAGTTTAGCACGGCCAGGGGGGAACACTGAAGCTTTCTTT.